Sequencing of this TCR beta chain was carried out in a study of early T cells in non-severe SARS-CoV-2 infection (dated by TCRdb to the early 2020s). Regarding the complete study: Bulk RNA from unsorted whole blood was used for TCR sequencing, so alpha and beta chains could not be paired.

This clonotype occurred a few times. It lacks a known antigen. One base away there is no much larger clone; base qualities are not given. The study was a case-control design nested within a healthcare worker cohort in London, UK, with weekly nasopharyngeal swab PCR tests and blood sampling. Healthcare workers were recruited between 23 and 31 March 2020, during the week of the UK lockdown, and were followed weekly for up to roughly 16 weeks. Study-wide conclusions, independent of this receptor: Matching against VDJdb was skewed toward anti-spike CD8 responses, likely underestimated virus-specific expansions, and missed private and CD4 specificities.

Library method: 5' RACE. The sequencer listed for this sample is NextSeq 500. Unique molecular identifiers were attached to individual cDNA molecules in the TCR library protocol so that sequencing error and PCR bias could be corrected. Sequencing covered both TCR alpha and beta chains, and within each sample the abundances of alpha and beta sequences were tightly co-correlated. Per the authors' processing: Decombinator V4 was used to annotate the V gene, J gene and CDR3 of the TCR sequences. TCRs were defined as expanded if a significant change between any two time points was detected under a Poisson model with p below 0.0001. Abundances of TCRs were expressed as counts per million after normalisation to the total number of TCRs sequenced in each sample. VDJdb, accessed on 1 November 2021, was searched for TCRs annotated for CMV, EBV and SARS-CoV-2, and TCRs annotated for more than one antigen were excluded. The public reads were quality trimmed at Q25 with fastp and then assembled into clones with MiXCR by TCRdb, keeping productive beta chains. CDR3 protein duplicates are merged, each entry listing the most common genes and DNA. It is TCRdb's table, rather than the study itself, that gives the V and J calls and clone size. The sample contains 40,000 to 45,000 distinct CDR3 sequences, approximately 11% of them found a single time. About 9.5% of the sample comes from the top ten.

The sequencing input was whole blood. The receptor was derived from an adult who was a healthcare worker with PCR-confirmed SARS-CoV-2 infection or an uninfected control (not recorded which).

The CDR3 region reads CASTGSGNNYGYTF. The DNA sequence is TGTGCCAGTACGGGGTCGGGCAACAACTATGGCTACACCTTC. The rearrangement combines TRBV19 with TRBJ1-2, with the identity of the D gene unclear. Between the V and J ends, shortened by 7 bases and 2 bases respectively, the junction contains 14 bases. The CDR3 sequence holds 14 residues, the cysteine and phenylalanine included. The DNA shown is the 42-base CDR3, in frame from base 1. Based on the germline V gene (reference sequence), the CDR1 and CDR2 sequences are LNHDA and SQIVND.